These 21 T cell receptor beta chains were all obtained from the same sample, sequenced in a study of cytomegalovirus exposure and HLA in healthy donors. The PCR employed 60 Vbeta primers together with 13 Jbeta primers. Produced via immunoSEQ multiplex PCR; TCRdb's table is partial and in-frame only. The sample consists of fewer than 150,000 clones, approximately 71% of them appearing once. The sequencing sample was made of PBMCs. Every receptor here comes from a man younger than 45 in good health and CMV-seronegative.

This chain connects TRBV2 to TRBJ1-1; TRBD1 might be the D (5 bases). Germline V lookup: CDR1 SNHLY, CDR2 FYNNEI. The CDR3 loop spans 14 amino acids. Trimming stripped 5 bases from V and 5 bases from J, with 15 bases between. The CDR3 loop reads CASSNRRGTTEAFF. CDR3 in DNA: TGTGCCAGCAGTAACAGGAGGGGAACAACTGAAGCTTTCTTT.

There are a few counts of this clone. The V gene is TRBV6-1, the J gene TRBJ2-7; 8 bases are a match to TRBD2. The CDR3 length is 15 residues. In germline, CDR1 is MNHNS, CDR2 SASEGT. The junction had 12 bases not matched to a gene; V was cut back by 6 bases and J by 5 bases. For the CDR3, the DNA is TGTGCCAGCAGCCGATCGGGAGGGCCTTTAAACGAGCAGTACTTC. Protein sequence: CASSRSGGPLNEQYF.

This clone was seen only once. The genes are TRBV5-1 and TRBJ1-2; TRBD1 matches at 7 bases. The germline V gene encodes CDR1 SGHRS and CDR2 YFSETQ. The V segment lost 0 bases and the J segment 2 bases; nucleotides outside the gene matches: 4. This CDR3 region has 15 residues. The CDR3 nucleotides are TGCGCCAGCAGCTTGGAGGCAGGGGGGAACTATGGCTACACCTTC. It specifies CASSLEAGGNYGYTF.

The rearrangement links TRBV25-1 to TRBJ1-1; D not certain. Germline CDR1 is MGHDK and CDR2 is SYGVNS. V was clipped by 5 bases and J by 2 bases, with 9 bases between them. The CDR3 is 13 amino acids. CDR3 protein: CASSLRHNTEAFF. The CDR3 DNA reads TGTGCCAGCAGTCTTAGACACAACACTGAAGCTTTCTTT.

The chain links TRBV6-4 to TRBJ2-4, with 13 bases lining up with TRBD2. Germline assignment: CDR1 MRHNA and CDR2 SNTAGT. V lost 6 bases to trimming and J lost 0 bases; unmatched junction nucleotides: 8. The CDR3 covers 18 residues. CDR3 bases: TGTGCCAGCAGCGAACTAGCGGGAGGGCCGGTAGCCAAAAACATTCAGTACTTC. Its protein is CASSELAGGPVAKNIQYF.

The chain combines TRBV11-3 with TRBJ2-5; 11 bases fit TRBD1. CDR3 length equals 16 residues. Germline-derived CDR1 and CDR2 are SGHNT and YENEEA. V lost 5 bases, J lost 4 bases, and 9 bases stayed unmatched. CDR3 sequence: CASSPGTGGPLETQYF. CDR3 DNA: TGTGCCAGCAGCCCCGGGACAGGGGGACCCTTAGAGACCCAGTACTTC.

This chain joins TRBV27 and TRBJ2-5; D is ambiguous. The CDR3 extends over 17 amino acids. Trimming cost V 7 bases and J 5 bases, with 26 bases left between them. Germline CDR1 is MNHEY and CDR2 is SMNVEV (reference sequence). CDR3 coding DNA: TGTGCCAGCAATCTACAAGGTGACGGATGGAGTTTCGAGACCCAGTACTTC. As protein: CASNLQGDGWSFETQYF.

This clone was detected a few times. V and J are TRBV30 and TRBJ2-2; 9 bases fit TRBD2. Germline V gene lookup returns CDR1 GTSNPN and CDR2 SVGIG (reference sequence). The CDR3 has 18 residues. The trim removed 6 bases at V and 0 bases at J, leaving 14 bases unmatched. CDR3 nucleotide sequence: TGTGCCTGTCGCGGCGGGAGGGCTCAAACCGCGAACACCGGGGAGCTGTTTTTT. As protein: CACRGGRAQTANTGELFF.

The CDR3 DNA follows: TGTGCCAGCAGCCAAGCGGACAGGGCCGGGACCCAGTACTTC. Translated: CASSQADRAGTQYF. This sequence joins TRBV14 and TRBJ2-5; 8 nucleotides line up with TRBD1. J was trimmed by 7 bases and V by 1 base; bases with no gene match: 5. From germline, CDR1 is SGHDN and CDR2 FVKESK. This CDR3 has 14 amino acids.

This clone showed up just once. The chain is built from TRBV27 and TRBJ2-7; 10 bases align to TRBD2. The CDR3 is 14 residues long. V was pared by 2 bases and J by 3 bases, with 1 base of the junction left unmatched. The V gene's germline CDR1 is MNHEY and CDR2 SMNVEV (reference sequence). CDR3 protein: CASSLLAGDYEQYF. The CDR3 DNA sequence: TGTGCCAGCAGTTTACTAGCGGGGGACTACGAGCAGTACTTC.

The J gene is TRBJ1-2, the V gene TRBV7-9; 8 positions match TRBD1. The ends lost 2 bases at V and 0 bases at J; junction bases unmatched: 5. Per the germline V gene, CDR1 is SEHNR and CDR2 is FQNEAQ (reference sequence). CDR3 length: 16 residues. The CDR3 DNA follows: TGTGCCAGCAGCTTACCCCGGACAGGGACTAACTATGGCTACACCTTC. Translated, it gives CASSLPRTGTNYGYTF.

CDR3 DNA: TGTGCCAGCAGCTTAGGTTCAGATTCTGAAAAACTGTTTTTT. This translates into CASSLGSDSEKLFF. The chain couples TRBV7-9 to TRBJ1-4, with no clear D. The CDR3 runs 14 residues. The ends were cut back, 1 base at V and 7 bases at J, with 10 bases in the middle. From germline, CDR1 is SEHNR and CDR2 FQNEAQ (reference sequence).

DNA for the CDR3: TGTGCCAGCTCGGTAGCCAGCAATCAGCCCCAGCATTTT. This sequence encodes CASSVASNQPQHF. V and J are TRBV7-3 and TRBJ1-5; D call uncertain. The CDR3 is 13 amino acids. The germline V and J ends were trimmed by 8 bases and 1 base, with 9 bases remaining between them. Looked up from germline, CDR1 is SGHTA and CDR2 is FQGTGA. Full variable domain (remainder filled in from reference TRBV7-3 and TRBJ1-5): GAGVSQTPSNKVTEKGKYVELRCDPISGHTALYWYRQSLGQGPEFLIYFQGTGAADDSGLPNDRFFAVRPEGSVSTLKIQRTERGDSAVYLCASSVASNQPQHFGDGTRLSIL.

The CDR3 protein is CASSLDRGSGNTIYF. The CDR3, as DNA: TGTGCCAGCAGCTTGGACAGGGGGAGCGGAAACACCATATATTTT. The chain combines TRBV5-4 with TRBJ1-3, with 8 bases matching TRBD1. There are 15 residues in the CDR3. Germline CDR1 SGHNT, CDR2 YYREEE (reference sequence). V dropped 0 bases and J dropped 4; count of bases not matched to a gene: 3.

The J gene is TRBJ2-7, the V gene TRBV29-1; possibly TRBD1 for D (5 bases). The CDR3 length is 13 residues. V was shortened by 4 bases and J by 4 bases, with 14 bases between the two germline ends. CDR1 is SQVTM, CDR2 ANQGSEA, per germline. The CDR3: CSVALGWTYEQYF. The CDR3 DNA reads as TGCAGCGTTGCCCTAGGGTGGACATACGAGCAGTACTTC.

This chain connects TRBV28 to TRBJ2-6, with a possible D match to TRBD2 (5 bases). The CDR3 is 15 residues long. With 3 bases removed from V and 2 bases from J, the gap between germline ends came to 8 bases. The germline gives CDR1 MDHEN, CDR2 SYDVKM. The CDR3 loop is CASSLRAAGANVLTF. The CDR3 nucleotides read TGTGCCAGCAGTTTGAGGGCTGCTGGGGCCAACGTCCTGACTTTC. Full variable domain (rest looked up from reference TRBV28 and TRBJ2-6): DVKVTQSSRYLVKRTGEKVFLECVQDMDHENMFWYRQDPGLGLRLIYFSYDVKMKEKGDIPEGYSVSREKKERFSLILESASTNQTSMYLCASSLRAAGANVLTFGAGSRLTVL.

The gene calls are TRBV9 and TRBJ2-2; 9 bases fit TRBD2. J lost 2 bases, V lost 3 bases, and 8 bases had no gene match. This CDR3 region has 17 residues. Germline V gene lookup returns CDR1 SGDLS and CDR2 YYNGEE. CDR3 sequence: CASSAPPLAGNTGELFF. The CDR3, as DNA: TGTGCCAGCAGCGCCCCCCCTCTAGCGGGAAACACCGGGGAGCTGTTTTTT.

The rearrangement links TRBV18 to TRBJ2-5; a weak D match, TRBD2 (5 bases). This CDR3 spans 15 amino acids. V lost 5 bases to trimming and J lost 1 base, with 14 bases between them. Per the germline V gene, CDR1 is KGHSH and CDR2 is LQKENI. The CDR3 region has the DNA TGTGCCAGCTCATCACTCGGTAGCGCCCAAGAGACCCAGTACTTC. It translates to CASSSLGSAQETQYF.

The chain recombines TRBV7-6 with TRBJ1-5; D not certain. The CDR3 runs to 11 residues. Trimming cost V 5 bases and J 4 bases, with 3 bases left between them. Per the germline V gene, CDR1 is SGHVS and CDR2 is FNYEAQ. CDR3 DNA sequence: TGTGCCAGCAGCCCTAATCAGCCCCAGCATTTT. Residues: CASSPNQPQHF.

The CDR3, as DNA: TGCGCCAGCAGCCCAGGGGCGAACCCCTCGTACACTTTCTTT. It is translated as CASSPGANPSYTFF. V and J are TRBV5-1 and TRBJ1-1; maybe TRBD1 (6 bases). Deletions cut 4 bases from V and 12 bases from J, with 22 bases between. The CDR3 sequence is 14 residues long. CDR1 SGHRS and CDR2 YFSETQ come from the germline V gene.

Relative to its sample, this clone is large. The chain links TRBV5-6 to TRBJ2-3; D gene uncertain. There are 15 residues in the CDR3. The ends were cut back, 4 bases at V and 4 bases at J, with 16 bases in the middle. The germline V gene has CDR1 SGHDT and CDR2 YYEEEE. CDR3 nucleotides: TGTGCCAGCAGCCACAGTAACAGATTTCCAGATACGCAGTATTTT. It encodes CASSHSNRFPDTQYF.